Listed below are T cell receptor beta chains from one sample, sequenced in a study of OX40 agonist ivuxolimab in advanced cancers. The table came from immunoSEQ multiplex PCR; TCRdb's copy has only in-frame clones and leaves some out. The top ten clones hold over 2% of a sample with just over 90,000 clones, around 94% of them seen once. The sequenced sample was CD4+ or CD8+ T cells sorted from blood, obtained in a trial of the OX40 agonist ivuxolimab. These receptors came from an adult with an advanced solid tumor such as melanoma, head and neck, liver or kidney cancer. CDR3s include the opening cysteine and the closing phenylalanine or tryptophan. The D gene is left open where the match is weak. Size is stated for part of the rows, as once, few or many counts, or as a class when the clone is expanded.

clone_size: -
d_call: TRBD2
j_call: TRBJ2-1
v_call: TRBV7-3
cdr3_nt: TGTGCCAGCAGCCACCTCCCGCTGGATAGCGGGAGGGCCTACTACAATGAGCAGTTCTTC
cdr3_aa: CASSHLPLDSGRAYYNEQFF

clone_size: -
d_call: -
j_call: TRBJ1-2
v_call: TRBV27
cdr3_nt: TGTGCCAGCTCCGGGCTGGGAAACTATGGCTACACCTTC
cdr3_aa: CASSGLGNYGYTF

clone_size: -
d_call: TRBD1
j_call: TRBJ2-7
v_call: TRBV10-3
cdr3_nt: TGTGCCATCAGTCCGGGACAGGGTTTCTACGAGCAGTACTTC
cdr3_aa: CAISPGQGFYEQYF

clone_size: -
d_call: TRBD1
j_call: TRBJ2-7
v_call: TRBV7-9
cdr3_nt: TGTGCCAGCAGTCCAGGGGGCGAGCAGTACTTC
cdr3_aa: CASSPGGEQYF

clone_size: few
d_call: -
j_call: TRBJ2-1
v_call: TRBV6-5
cdr3_nt: TGTGCCAGCAGTGGACAGATTTACAATGAGCAGTTCTTC
cdr3_aa: CASSGQIYNEQFF

clone_size: few
d_call: TRBD1
j_call: TRBJ1-1
v_call: TRBV20-1
cdr3_nt: TGCAGTGCAATGACAGGGATCTTT
cdr3_aa: CSAMTGIF

clone_size: once
d_call: -
j_call: TRBJ2-7
v_call: TRBV7-2
cdr3_nt: TGTGCCAGCAGCCCAGGCACCCCCCCGTACGAGCAGTACTTC
cdr3_aa: CASSPGTPPYEQYF

clone_size: -
d_call: -
j_call: TRBJ2-7
v_call: TRBV29-1
cdr3_nt: TGCAGCGACAGGGACCTCTCCTACGAGCAGTACTTC
cdr3_aa: CSDRDLSYEQYF

clone_size: -
d_call: -
j_call: TRBJ1-3
v_call: TRBV5-6
cdr3_nt: TGTGCCAGCTACAGCTCTGGAAACACCATATATTTT
cdr3_aa: CASYSSGNTIYF

clone_size: once
d_call: -
j_call: TRBJ2-7
v_call: TRBV18
cdr3_nt: TGTGCCAGCTCGTCCGGGGGACTCCAGGGTCGGGTTCTCTACGAGCAGTACTTC
cdr3_aa: CASSSGGLQGRVLYEQYF

clone_size: -
d_call: -
j_call: TRBJ2-7
v_call: TRBV6-1
cdr3_nt: TGTGCCAGCAGTGAAAGAGCCAGAGCCTACGAGCAGTACTTC
cdr3_aa: CASSERARAYEQYF

clone_size: -
d_call: -
j_call: TRBJ2-5
v_call: TRBV7-8
cdr3_nt: TGTGCCAGCAGTAAACTTAGACAGCACCAAGAGACCCAGTACTTC
cdr3_aa: CASSKLRQHQETQYF

clone_size: -
d_call: TRBD2
j_call: TRBJ2-3
v_call: TRBV7-8
cdr3_nt: TGTGCCAGCCCCGGGGGGTTCTCCGCGGATACGCAGTATTTT
cdr3_aa: CASPGGFSADTQYF

clone_size: -
d_call: TRBD2
j_call: TRBJ2-3
v_call: TRBV6-1
cdr3_nt: TGTGCCAGCGGCCGACTAGCGGGAGACACAGATACGCAGTATTTT
cdr3_aa: CASGRLAGDTDTQYF

clone_size: -
d_call: -
j_call: TRBJ2-1
v_call: TRBV7-9
cdr3_nt: TGTGCCAGCAGCCTCTTCGCGCATGAGCAGTTCTTC
cdr3_aa: CASSLFAHEQFF

clone_size: -
d_call: -
j_call: TRBJ1-6
v_call: TRBV13
cdr3_nt: TGTGCCAGCAGCTTAGGTCCGGGGGGCTGGAATTCACCCCTCCACTTT
cdr3_aa: CASSLGPGGWNSPLHF

clone_size: -
d_call: -
j_call: TRBJ1-5
v_call: TRBV27
cdr3_nt: TGTGCCAGCAGTCCCAATAGGCGCCAGCCCCAGCATTTT
cdr3_aa: CASSPNRRQPQHF

clone_size: -
d_call: TRBD2
j_call: TRBJ2-7
v_call: TRBV27
cdr3_nt: TGTGCCAGCAGTTTATCTGGGGGGGGATATGAGCAGTACTTC
cdr3_aa: CASSLSGGGYEQYF

clone_size: few
d_call: TRBD1
j_call: TRBJ1-6
v_call: TRBV4-1
cdr3_nt: TGCGCCAGCAGCCAGACCGGACAGGGAAGGATTGCCCTCCACTTT
cdr3_aa: CASSQTGQGRIALHF

clone_size: -
d_call: -
j_call: TRBJ2-5
v_call: TRBV5-1
cdr3_nt: TGCGCCAGCAGCTTGGAATTACCAGGTGTTGAGACCCAGTACTTC
cdr3_aa: CASSLELPGVETQYF

clone_size: -
d_call: -
j_call: TRBJ1-1
v_call: TRBV6-1
cdr3_nt: TGTGCCAGCAGTGAACTGGGGGCGCGGACTGAAGCTTTCTTT
cdr3_aa: CASSELGARTEAFF

clone_size: once
d_call: TRBD2
j_call: TRBJ2-2
v_call: TRBV10-3
cdr3_nt: TGTGCCATCAGTACGGGGACTAGCGAGGCCGGGGAGCTGTTTTTT
cdr3_aa: CAISTGTSEAGELFF

clone_size: -
d_call: TRBD2
j_call: TRBJ2-1
v_call: TRBV4-1
cdr3_nt: TGCGCCAGCAGCCGCACTAGCGGGGACAATGAGCAGTTCTTC
cdr3_aa: CASSRTSGDNEQFF

clone_size: -
d_call: -
j_call: TRBJ2-1
v_call: TRBV5-1
cdr3_nt: TGCGCCAGCAGCTTGGGCCCAAATGAGCAGTTCTTC
cdr3_aa: CASSLGPNEQFF

clone_size: -
d_call: TRBD1
j_call: TRBJ2-7
v_call: TRBV19
cdr3_nt: TGTGCCAGTAGTCCCGGTCCAGGGGGCTTTTCCGAGCAGTACTTC
cdr3_aa: CASSPGPGGFSEQYF

clone_size: -
d_call: -
j_call: TRBJ2-7
v_call: TRBV6-1
cdr3_nt: TGTGCCAGCAGTGAAGCGGCGTACTCCTACGAGCAGTACTTC
cdr3_aa: CASSEAAYSYEQYF

clone_size: -
d_call: TRBD2
j_call: TRBJ2-5
v_call: TRBV7-2
cdr3_nt: TGTGCCAGCAGCACCCCCGTGGGACTAGCGGGGGCAGAGACCCAGTACTTC
cdr3_aa: CASSTPVGLAGAETQYF

clone_size: once
d_call: TRBD2
j_call: TRBJ2-7
v_call: TRBV27
cdr3_nt: TGTGCCAGCAGTTTATCGTGGGCTAGCGGGGGGGCCGGTTGGAGGTACGAGCAGTACTTC
cdr3_aa: CASSLSWASGGAGWRYEQYF

clone_size: once
d_call: -
j_call: TRBJ2-3
v_call: TRBV27
cdr3_nt: TGTGCTTCCGGGGGCGGTCCCTGGGATACGCAGTATTTT
cdr3_aa: CASGGGPWDTQYF

clone_size: once
d_call: -
j_call: TRBJ1-2
v_call: TRBV5-8
cdr3_nt: TGTGCCAGCAGCTTGCTGACAGGCCAACGGAGGGGCTACACCTTC
cdr3_aa: CASSLLTGQRRGYTF

clone_size: -
d_call: TRBD1
j_call: TRBJ1-2
v_call: TRBV27
cdr3_nt: TGTGCCAGCAGTTTATCGTTCAGGGGGTCCGGTTTCTATGGCTACACCTTC
cdr3_aa: CASSLSFRGSGFYGYTF

clone_size: -
d_call: TRBD1
j_call: TRBJ1-2
v_call: TRBV19
cdr3_nt: TGTGCCAGTAGGTATAGTCCGGGACAACAGGGGGATGGCTACACCTTC
cdr3_aa: CASRYSPGQQGDGYTF

clone_size: -
d_call: -
j_call: TRBJ2-7
v_call: TRBV5-6
cdr3_nt: TGTGCCAGCAGACAATGGGCAGAATTCATCTACGAGCAGTACTTC
cdr3_aa: CASRQWAEFIYEQYF

clone_size: -
d_call: -
j_call: TRBJ2-1
v_call: TRBV7-9
cdr3_nt: TGTGCCAGCAGCTACGGCGGGATGGGCTCCTACAATGAGCAGTTCTTC
cdr3_aa: CASSYGGMGSYNEQFF

clone_size: -
d_call: -
j_call: TRBJ1-1
v_call: TRBV13
cdr3_nt: TGTGCCAGCAGCTTTCCTTCAGGGCCGAACACTGAAGCTTTCTTT
cdr3_aa: CASSFPSGPNTEAFF

clone_size: -
d_call: -
j_call: TRBJ1-6
v_call: TRBV9
cdr3_nt: TGTGCCAGCAGCGTAGCATCAAACGATAATTCACCCCTCCACTTT
cdr3_aa: CASSVASNDNSPLHF

clone_size: -
d_call: TRBD2
j_call: TRBJ2-2
v_call: TRBV4-1
cdr3_nt: TGCGCCAGCACCCTAGCGGGGGGGGCCGGGGAGCTGTTTTTT
cdr3_aa: CASTLAGGAGELFF

clone_size: -
d_call: TRBD2
j_call: TRBJ2-5
v_call: TRBV10-1
cdr3_nt: TGCGCCAGCAGTGATCTTGCGGGAGGGAGAGAAGAGACCCAGTACTTC
cdr3_aa: CASSDLAGGREETQYF